This T cell receptor (beta chain) is from a study of control samples from healthy donors and cancer patients. V shed 0 bases and J shed 11 bases, with 12 bases lying between them. This CDR3 region has 13 residues. Germline CDR1 SGHNT, CDR2 YYREEE (reference sequence). Assay used: immunoSEQ multiplex PCR; TCRdb lists only in-frame clones, some missing. This table holds over 200,000 clones, roughly 82% found once. V is TRBV5-4 and J is TRBJ1-5, with D unclear. Sequenced: PBMCs. The sequence was collected from a woman aged 55 to 70 with lung cancer. The CDR3 nucleotides are TGTGCCAGCAGCTTGGTAGGAAGCGAGACCCAGCATTTT. As protein: CASSLVGSETQHF.